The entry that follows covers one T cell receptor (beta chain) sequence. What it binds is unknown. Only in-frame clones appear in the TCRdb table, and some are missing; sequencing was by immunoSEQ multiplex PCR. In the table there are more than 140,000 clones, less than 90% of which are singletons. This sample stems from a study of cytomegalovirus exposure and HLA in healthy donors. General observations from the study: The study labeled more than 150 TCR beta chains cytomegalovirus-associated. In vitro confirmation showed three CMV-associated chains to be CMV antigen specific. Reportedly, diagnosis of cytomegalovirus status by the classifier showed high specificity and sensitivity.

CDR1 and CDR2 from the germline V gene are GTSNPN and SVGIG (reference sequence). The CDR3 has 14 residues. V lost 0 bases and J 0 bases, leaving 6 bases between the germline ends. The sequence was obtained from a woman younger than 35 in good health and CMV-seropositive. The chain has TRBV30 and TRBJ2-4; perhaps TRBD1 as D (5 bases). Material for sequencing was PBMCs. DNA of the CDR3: TGTGCCTGGAGTGTAAGGGGAGCCAAAAACATTCAGTACTTC. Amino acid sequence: CAWSVRGAKNIQYF.